Presented here are 10 T cell receptor beta chains from one specimen sequenced in a study of regulatory T cells. The PCR used 52 TRBV and 13 TRBJ primers. Sequencing was performed with immunoSEQ multiplex PCR; in TCRdb, only in-frame clones are kept and a portion is missing. The sample contains about 20,000 clones, 90% to 95% of which appear only once. The sample comprised CD8+ T cells sorted from blood. The origin of the receptors is a child aged 2-15 years with CD3G deficiency.

The gene calls are TRBV6-1 and TRBJ2-7; TRBD1 matches at 9 bases. In germline, CDR1 is MNHNS, CDR2 SASEGT. Trimming removed 6 bases from V and 1 base from J; junction bases left unmatched: 7. The length of the CDR3 is 15 residues. The CDR3 DNA sequence: TGTGCCAGCAGGGGAATCGGACAGGGGTCCTACGAGCAGTACTTC. This translates into CASRGIGQGSYEQYF.

In this sample, this clone turned up a few times. This chain joins TRBV11-2 and TRBJ2-7; no clear D gene. CDR3 length equals 14 residues. Looked up from germline, CDR1 is SGHAT and CDR2 is FQNNGV. V lost 5 bases, J lost 0 bases, and 11 bases lay in between. The CDR3 is CASSHAWGSYEQYF. In DNA form, the CDR3 reads TGTGCCAGCAGCCATGCGTGGGGCTCCTACGAGCAGTACTTC.

The rearrangement uses TRBV7-8 and TRBJ2-7; tentatively, D is TRBD2 (7 bases). Between the trimmed V and J ends, which lost 4 bases and 5 bases, there was a span of 9 bases. The CDR3 is 12 amino acids. Germline loops: CDR1 SGHVS, CDR2 FQNEAQ. The CDR3 is CASSSGGHEQYF. DNA of the CDR3: TGTGCCAGCAGCTCCGGGGGGCACGAGCAGTACTTC. Using reference TRBV7-8 and TRBJ2-7 for the parts outside the CDR3, the full variable domain is GAGVSQSPRYKVAKRGQDVALRCDPISGHVSLFWYQQALGQGPEFLTYFQNEAQLDKSGLPSDRFFAERPEGSVSTLKIQRTQQEDSAVYLCASSSGGHEQYFGPGTRLTVT.

V usage is TRBV30 and J usage is TRBJ2-7, with 8 bases matching TRBD2. This CDR3 region has 16 residues. Germline CDR1 and CDR2: GTSNPN and SVGIG (reference sequence). V lost 2 bases to trimming and J lost 2 bases; unmatched junction nucleotides: 11. As DNA, the CDR3 is TGTGCCTGGAGTTACTCTAGCGGGCCTGCAACCTACGAGCAGTACTTC. Encoded protein: CAWSYSSGPATYEQYF.

This chain joins TRBV6-1 and TRBJ2-7, with D possibly being TRBD1 (6 bases). The germline V gene encodes CDR1 MNHNS and CDR2 SASEGT. The CDR3 contains 11 residues. Deletions cut 11 bases from V and 3 bases from J, with 11 bases between. The CDR3, as DNA: TGTGCCGGGGGCGACAGCTACGAGCAGTACTTC. Protein: CAGGDSYEQYF.

This clone has only one observation. V is TRBV19 and J is TRBJ2-1; 9 bases match TRBD2. The length of the CDR3 is 13 residues. V shed 2 bases, J shed 10 bases, and the junction held 3 bases outside the gene matches. Germline CDR1 and CDR2: LNHDA and SQIVND (reference sequence). Here the CDR3 DNA reads TGTGCCAGTAGTATATTTAGCGGGAGCGAGCAGTTCTTC. Its translation: CASSIFSGSEQFF.

The rearrangement joins TRBV11-2 to TRBJ1-3, with D perhaps matching TRBD1 (5 bases). CDR1 and CDR2 (germline): SGHAT, FQNNGV. The V and J ends lost 8 bases and 2 bases respectively, with 13 bases between them. This CDR3 spans 14 amino acids. CDR3 in DNA: TGTGCCAGCTCCCCGGGGGGGACTGGAAACACCATATATTTT. Amino acids: CASSPGGTGNTIYF.

V gene TRBV14 combines with J gene TRBJ2-1; TRBD2 agrees at 13 bases. CDR1 and CDR2 (germline): SGHDN, FVKESK. This CDR3 has 15 residues. J lost 8 bases, V lost 1 base, and 2 bases had no gene match. The CDR3 nucleotides read TGTGCCAGCAGCCAAGGGACTAGCGGGAGAGATGAGCAGTTCTTC. It specifies CASSQGTSGRDEQFF.

This chain connects TRBV28 to TRBJ1-2; tentative D call: TRBD1 (5 bases). This CDR3 region has 16 residues. Germline CDR1 is MDHEN and CDR2 is SYDVKM. V gave up 7 bases and J gave up 2 bases, with 20 bases separating them. This CDR3 reads CASTSLKEGPNYGYTF. DNA for the CDR3: TGTGCCAGCACTTCACTAAAAGAGGGACCCAACTATGGCTACACCTTC.

This clone was recorded only once. The chain is built from TRBV28 and TRBJ2-3, with D perhaps TRBD1 or TRBD2 (6 bases each). Germline values: CDR1 MDHEN, CDR2 SYDVKM. CDR3 length equals 14 residues. Trimming took 9 bases from V and 3 from J, leaving 16 bases between them. DNA for the CDR3: TGTGCCAGTTCGGGGGCCCTCTGGACAGATACGCAGTATTTT. Translated, it gives CASSGALWTDTQYF.